Listed below are T cell receptor beta chains from one sample, sequenced in a study of naive and memory T cell subsets. TCRdb independently ran MiXCR on the UMI-ligation and nested PCR reads; one entry per CDR3 protein. The sample shows around 83,000 distinct CDR3 sequences, 11% of them seen only once. Specimen: naive CD4+ T cells from blood. These TCRs come from a human donor in good health. The CDR3 runs from the conserved cysteine through the conserved F or W. D genes are given only for firm matches. Part of the rows lack a size; the others show once, few, many or a class for expanded clones.

size,V,D,J,CDR3,DNA
NA,TRBV21-1,NA,TRBJ2-7,CASSDRTAPSEVEQYF,TGTGCCAGCAGCGACAGGACAGCCCCTTCGGAGGTCGAGCAGTACTTC
NA,TRBV4-3,TRBD2,TRBJ2-1,CASSQVAGVEQFF,TGCGCCAGCAGCCAAGTGGCGGGAGTTGAGCAGTTCTTC
few,TRBV6-5,NA,TRBJ1-1,CASSRTGYTEAFF,TGTGCCAGCAGTCGTACAGGGTACACTGAAGCTTTCTTT
NA,TRBV12-3/TRBV12-4,NA,TRBJ1-3,CASSFGPDRGNTIYF,TGTGCCAGCAGTTTTGGGCCCGACCGGGGAAACACCATATATTTT
few,TRBV7-2,NA,TRBJ1-3,CASSMTPAGNTIYF,TGTGCCAGCAGCATGACACCCGCTGGAAACACCATATATTTT
few,TRBV4-3,NA,TRBJ2-3,CASSPLGLGADTQYF,TGCGCCAGCAGCCCGCTGGGGCTTGGAGCCGATACGCAGTATTTT
NA,TRBV7-2,NA,TRBJ1-4,CASSPVPGAVNEKLFF,TGTGCCAGCAGTCCGGTCCCGGGGGCTGTTAATGAAAAACTGTTTTTT
few,TRBV7-2,NA,TRBJ1-3,CASSLGPTSGNTIYF,TGTGCCAGCAGCTTGGGGCCCACCTCTGGAAACACCATATATTTT
many,TRBV5-1,TRBD1,TRBJ2-5,CASSSRTGAQETQYF,TGCGCCAGCAGCTCAAGGACAGGGGCTCAAGAGACCCAGTACTTC
few,TRBV29-1,NA,TRBJ1-1,CSVGGVSEAFF,TGCAGCGTTGGGGGGGTCTCTGAAGCTTTCTTT
NA,TRBV12-3/TRBV12-4,NA,TRBJ2-1,CASSTIGGGTSPPNEQFF,TGTGCCAGCAGCACCATCGGAGGGGGAACGAGCCCCCCCAATGAGCAGTTCTTC
many,TRBV9,TRBD2,TRBJ2-3,CASSVATGGTSFTDTQYF,TGTGCCAGCAGCGTGGCCACCGGAGGGACTAGCTTCACAGATACGCAGTATTTT
few,TRBV28,NA,TRBJ2-1,CASTGMGNEQFF,TGTGCCAGCACGGGGATGGGAAATGAGCAGTTCTTC
many,TRBV20-1,NA,TRBJ2-7,CSAIGDSASDYEQYF,TGCAGTGCTATCGGCGACTCCGCCTCGGACTACGAGCAGTACTTC
NA,TRBV27,NA,TRBJ1-2,CASSQQALYGYTF,TGTGCCAGCAGTCAACAGGCCCTCTATGGCTACACCTTC
many,TRBV12-3/TRBV12-4,NA,TRBJ1-6,CASTLGQGSPLHF,TGTGCCAGCACTCTTGGGCAGGGCTCACCCCTCCACTTT
few,TRBV14,NA,TRBJ2-2,CASSQGLRRDTGELFF,TGTGCCAGCAGCCAAGGACTGCGGAGGGACACCGGGGAGCTGTTTTTT
NA,TRBV14,TRBD1,TRBJ1-2,CASSPNPSDRVYGYTF,TGTGCCAGCAGCCCTAACCCCTCAGACAGGGTCTATGGCTACACCTTC
NA,TRBV12-3/TRBV12-4,NA,TRBJ1-6,CASSPKHYSPLHF,TGTGCCAGCAGTCCCAAACACTATTCACCCCTCCACTTT
many,TRBV5-6,NA,TRBJ2-1,CASSAAGAPRYNEQFF,TGTGCCAGCAGCGCCGCGGGGGCCCCCCGCTACAATGAGCAGTTCTTC
NA,TRBV14,TRBD1,TRBJ1-2,CASSQERGTGYSLSGYTF,TGTGCCAGCAGCCAAGAAAGGGGGACAGGCTATAGTTTGTCGGGCTACACCTTC
NA,TRBV6-6,TRBD1,TRBJ2-7,CASSFDRVGEQYF,TGTGCCAGCAGTTTCGACAGGGTTGGCGAGCAGTACTTC
few,TRBV7-9,NA,TRBJ2-7,CASSLVDRQQYF,TGTGCCAGCAGCTTAGTTGACCGTCAGCAGTACTTC
few,TRBV30,NA,TRBJ2-3,CAWNDRGATDTQYF,TGTGCCTGGAATGATCGAGGGGCAACAGATACGCAGTATTTT
NA,TRBV11-2,NA,TRBJ2-3,CASSEVTDWYTDTQYF,TGTGCCAGCAGCGAAGTTACCGACTGGTACACAGATACGCAGTATTTT
NA,TRBV14,NA,TRBJ2-3,CASSQVPDTQYF,TGTGCCAGCAGCCAAGTACCAGATACGCAGTATTTT
NA,TRBV5-1,TRBD2,TRBJ2-4,CASSWGLSAKNIQYF,TGCGCCAGCAGCTGGGGACTATCAGCCAAAAACATTCAGTACTTC
many,TRBV4-3,NA,TRBJ1-4,CASSLWTATNEKLFF,TGCGCCAGCAGCCTTTGGACAGCAACTAATGAAAAACTGTTTTTT
NA,TRBV12-3/TRBV12-4,TRBD1,TRBJ2-7,CASKRSGQGFSYEQYF,TGTGCCAGCAAGAGATCAGGACAGGGATTTTCCTACGAGCAGTACTTC
few,TRBV4-3,NA,TRBJ2-2,CASSQEFASGELFF,TGCGCCAGCAGCCAAGAGTTCGCCAGCGGGGAGCTGTTTTTT
many,TRBV5-1,NA,TRBJ2-5,CASSLTQETQYF,TGCGCCAGCAGCTTGACCCAAGAGACCCAGTACTTC
many,TRBV29-1,NA,TRBJ1-1,CSDLTGNTEAFF,TGCAGCGACCTGACAGGGAACACTGAAGCTTTCTTT
many,TRBV12-3/TRBV12-4,NA,TRBJ2-2,CASSPGINTGELFF,TGTGCCAGCAGTCCCGGGATTAACACCGGGGAGCTGTTTTTT
many,TRBV20-1,TRBD2,TRBJ2-3,CSARGGLTGGPGDTQYF,TGCAGTGCTAGAGGGGGGCTTACGGGAGGGCCAGGAGATACGCAGTATTTT
NA,TRBV4-2,NA,TRBJ1-3,CASSQVVRGSGNTIYF,TGTGCCAGCAGCCAAGTGGTCAGGGGCTCTGGAAACACCATATATTTT
few,TRBV6-2/TRBV6-3,NA,TRBJ1-5,CASSYSRGGNQPQHF,TGTGCCAGCAGTTACTCTCGGGGGGGCAATCAGCCCCAGCATTTT
NA,TRBV12-3/TRBV12-4,TRBD2,TRBJ2-1,CASSLRGLAGGSYNEQFF,TGTGCCAGCAGTTTAAGGGGTCTAGCGGGAGGGTCCTACAATGAGCAGTTCTTC
NA,TRBV20-1,TRBD2,TRBJ2-7,CSGGVGTRSYEQYF,TGCAGTGGGGGAGTCGGGACTAGGTCCTACGAGCAGTACTTC
many,TRBV4-3,TRBD1,TRBJ2-7,CASSQLGTGKVYEQYF,TGCGCCAGCAGCCAGCTTGGGACAGGGAAAGTCTACGAGCAGTACTTC
NA,TRBV18,NA,TRBJ2-7,CASSTTDYYEQYF,TGTGCCAGCTCCACGACAGACTACTACGAGCAGTACTTC
NA,TRBV4-2,NA,TRBJ2-5,CASSQVQSTETQYF,TGTGCCAGCAGCCAAGTACAAAGTACAGAGACCCAGTACTTC